The 2 T cell receptor beta chains reported below all come from one sample, sequenced in a study of T cells in localized non-small cell lung cancer. Profiling relied on immunoSEQ multiplex PCR, and the TCRdb table lists in-frame clones only, not all of them. Of 26,000 or so clones in the sample, 80% to 90% are singletons; the top ten hold over 13%. Specimen: peripheral blood, collected before any cancer treatment. Receptor source: a female donor older than 55 with stage II squamous cell lung carcinoma.

A word on this clone: Within the sample, other DNA sequences also encode this same CDR3. The chain is built from TRBV7-9 and TRBJ2-5, with D perhaps matching TRBD1 or TRBD2 (5 bases each). Looked up from germline, CDR1 is SEHNR and CDR2 is FQNEAQ (reference sequence). The CDR3 spans 17 residues. The V end was cut by 4 bases, the J end by 3 bases, with 21 bases between. The CDR3 is CASSSSLSGRGEETQYF. DNA for the CDR3: TGTGCCAGCAGCTCCAGTCTGTCGGGGAGAGGGGAAGAGACCCAGTACTTC.

This clone was detected only once. The CDR3 loop reads CSAGHQTSSRELFF. The DNA for the CDR3 is TGCAGCGCCGGACATCAGACTAGCTCCAGGGAGCTGTTTTTT. This chain joins TRBV29-1 and TRBJ2-2; 7 bases are a match to TRBD2. V was clipped by 7 bases and J by 9 bases; unmatched bases: 14. Germline lookup yields CDR1 SQVTM and CDR2 ANQGSEA. This CDR3 has 14 residues.